Given below is one T cell receptor beta chain in context. The CDR3 spans 13 residues. The germline gives CDR1 MNHEY, CDR2 SVGAGI. Trimming took 9 bases from V and 0 from J, leaving 12 bases between them. These data come from a study of blood T cell repertoires in COVID-19. Study summary: The analysed material was cDNA or gDNA that came from T cells, B-cell-depleted T cells, or PBMCs.

Assay: immunoSEQ multiplex PCR; the TCRdb copy retains only in-frame clones and omits some. The data contain 95,000 or so clones, approximately 86% of them singletons. Source material: peripheral blood. The source is a man older than 75 with active or convalescent COVID-19. This chain uses TRBV6-5 with TRBJ2-7, with TRBD2 as a possible D gene (5 bases). The DNA for the CDR3 is TGTGCCAGTCACCCAGCGGCCTCCTACGAGCAGTACTTC. The encoded protein is CASHPAASYEQYF.